This T cell receptor beta chain was captured by sequencing in a study of blood T cell repertoires in COVID-19. The ends were cut back, 2 bases at V and 7 bases at J, with 8 bases in the middle. From germline, CDR1 is DFQATT and CDR2 SNEGSKA (reference sequence). CDR3 length: 11 amino acids. TCRdb's copy holds only in-frame clones and misses some; the assay was immunoSEQ multiplex PCR. The sample has roughly 87,000 clones; about 81% are singletons. The receptor was derived from a woman aged 55-70 years with acute or convalescent COVID-19. Source material: peripheral blood. The chain combines TRBV20-1 with TRBJ1-1; D is undetermined. The DNA for the CDR3 is TGCAGTGCTAGACCAGGTCGTGAAGCTTTCTTT. Protein product: CSARPGREAFF.